This T cell receptor beta chain was observed in a study of cytomegalovirus exposure and HLA in healthy donors. Comments on this clone: Its antigen is not known.

PCR primers comprised 60 Vbeta and 13 Jbeta primers. Sequencing used immunoSEQ multiplex PCR; TCRdb keeps in-frame clones, though not all of them. The table has 90,000 or so clones, 70% to 85% seen once. Germline-derived CDR1 and CDR2 are LNHDA and SQIVND (reference sequence). The length of the CDR3 is 14 residues. General study results and limits: The authors excluded some V segments, including TRBV6-2 and TRBV6-3, as indistinguishable. Information on immune exposure was restricted to one variable (CMV serostatus).

This TCR derives from a man in his fifties in good health and CMV-seronegative. The chain combines TRBV19 with TRBJ2-5; a weak D match, TRBD2 (5 bases). The J call may be in error: the DNA end matches TRBJ2-7 better. Source material: PBMCs. In DNA form, the CDR3 reads TGTGCCAGTAGTATTGGTTCGGGGTTAGGCGAGCAGTACTTC. As protein: CASSIGSGLGEQYF.